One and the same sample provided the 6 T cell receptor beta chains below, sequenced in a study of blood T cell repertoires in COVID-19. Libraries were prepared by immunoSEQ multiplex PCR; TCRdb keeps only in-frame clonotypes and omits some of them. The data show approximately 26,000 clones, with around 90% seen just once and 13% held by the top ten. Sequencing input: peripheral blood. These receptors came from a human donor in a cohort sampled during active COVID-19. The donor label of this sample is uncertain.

Written as DNA, the CDR3 is TGTGCCAGCAGCCGCGGGACTAGCGGGCGGGGGGCAGATACGCAGTATTTT. Amino acids: CASSRGTSGRGADTQYF. The chain has TRBV11-3 and TRBJ2-3, with 12 bases aligning to TRBD2. The junction had 10 bases not matched to a gene; V was cut back by 5 bases and J by 4 bases. Germline loops: CDR1 SGHNT, CDR2 YENEEA. The CDR3 sequence is 17 residues long.

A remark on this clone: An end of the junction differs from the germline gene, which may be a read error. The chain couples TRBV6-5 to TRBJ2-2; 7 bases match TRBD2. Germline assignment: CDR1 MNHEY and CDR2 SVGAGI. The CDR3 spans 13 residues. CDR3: CASNNREDGKLFF. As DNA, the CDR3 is TGTGCCAGCAACAATCGGGAGGACGGGAAGCTGTTTTTT.

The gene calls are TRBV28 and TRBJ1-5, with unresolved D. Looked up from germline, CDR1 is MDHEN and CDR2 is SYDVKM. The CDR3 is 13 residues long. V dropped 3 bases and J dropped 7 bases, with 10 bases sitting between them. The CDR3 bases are TGTGCCAGCAGTTTTATGGGCGACCAGCCCCAGCATTTT. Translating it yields CASSFMGDQPQHF.

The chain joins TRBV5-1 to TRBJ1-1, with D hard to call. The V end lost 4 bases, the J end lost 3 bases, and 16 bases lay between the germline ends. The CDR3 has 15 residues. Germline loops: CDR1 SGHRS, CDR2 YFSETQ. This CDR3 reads CASSRTSHRDTEAFF. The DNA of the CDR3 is TGCGCCAGCAGCCGTACAAGTCACCGTGACACTGAAGCTTTCTTT.

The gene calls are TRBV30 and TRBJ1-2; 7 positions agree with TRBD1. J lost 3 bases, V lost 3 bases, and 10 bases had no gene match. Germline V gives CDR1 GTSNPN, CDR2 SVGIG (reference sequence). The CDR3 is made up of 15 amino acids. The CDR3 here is CAWRVTRQGYYGYTF. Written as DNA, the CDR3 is TGTGCCTGGAGGGTTACTCGACAGGGTTACTATGGCTACACCTTC.

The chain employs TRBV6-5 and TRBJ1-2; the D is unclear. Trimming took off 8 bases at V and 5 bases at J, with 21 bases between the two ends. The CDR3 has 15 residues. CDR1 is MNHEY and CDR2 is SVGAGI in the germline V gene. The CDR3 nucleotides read TGTGCCAGCGGACCTTGGGGAGGGTTAGATTATGGCTACACCTTC. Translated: CASGPWGGLDYGYTF.